The rows below give T cell receptor beta chains drawn from one sample of a study of identical twins. Using its own MiXCR run on the 5' RACE reads, TCRdb lists one record per CDR3 protein. The data hold around 220,000 distinct CDR3 sequences, with around 15% observed a single time. What was sequenced was memory (CD45RO+) T cells sorted from blood. The receptor set was obtained from a woman aged 18-35 years in good health. CDR3s include the opening cysteine and the closing phenylalanine or tryptophan. D genes are given only for firm matches. Clone size is given for some rows only: seen once, a few or many times, or a class if the clone is expanded.

>TRBV29-1|NA|TRBJ1-1|many
TGCAGCGTTGTTGCCGGGAACACTGAAGCTTTCTTT
CSVVAGNTEAFF
>TRBV3-1|TRBD2|TRBJ2-1|few
TGTGCCAGCAGGGACACTAGCGGGACTCTCAATGAGCAGTTCTTC
CASRDTSGTLNEQFF
>TRBV12-3/TRBV12-4|TRBD2|TRBJ2-1|NA
TGTGCCAGCAGGACTAGCGGGAGGGGAGTCGGTGAGCAGTTCTTC
CASRTSGRGVGEQFF
>TRBV6-6|NA|TRBJ2-3|NA
TGTGCCAGCAGTTACTCGTCCGATACGCAGTATTTT
CASSYSSDTQYF
>TRBV9|NA|TRBJ1-1|NA
TGTGCCAGCAGCCCCGGGGGTACCCACACTGAAGCTTTCTTT
CASSPGGTHTEAFF
>TRBV9|NA|TRBJ2-2|few
TGTGCCAGCAGCTTGAGGGTAGGCCGGGACGGGGAGCTGTTTTTT
CASSLRVGRDGELFF
>TRBV5-6|TRBD2|TRBJ2-7|NA
TGTGCCAGCAGCCCCGGGACTATCTCCTACGAGCAGTACTTC
CASSPGTISYEQYF
>TRBV5-1|TRBD2|TRBJ2-5|NA
TGCGCCAGCAGCGGGGGGGGAAGATATCAGGAGACCCAGTACTTC
CASSGGGRYQETQYF
>TRBV24-1|NA|TRBJ2-3|NA
TGTGCCACCAGTGCCTACAAGGGAGATACGCAGTATTTT
CATSAYKGDTQYF
>TRBV6-1|NA|TRBJ2-7|NA
TGTGCCAGCAGTGAAAGCCTACAATCCTACGAGCAGTACTTC
CASSESLQSYEQYF
>TRBV12-5|TRBD2|TRBJ2-3|many
TGTGCTAGTGCAGGGACTAGCGGGGGTGATACGCAGTATTTT
CASAGTSGGDTQYF
>TRBV18|TRBD2|TRBJ2-5|few
TGTGCCAGCTCACCACAATCTAGCGGGAGGTCTTCGACCCAGTACTTC
CASSPQSSGRSSTQYF
>TRBV18|TRBD1|TRBJ1-5|once
TGTGCCAGCTCACGAGGACAGGGGGAACAGCCCCAGCATTTT
CASSRGQGEQPQHF
>TRBV5-1|NA|TRBJ2-5|few
TGCGCCAGCAGACAGACAGCTACCCAAGAGACCCAGTACTTC
CASRQTATQETQYF
>TRBV24-1|NA|TRBJ2-4|many
TGTGCCACCAGTGATTCGCAAAACATTCAGTACTTC
CATSDSQNIQYF
>TRBV25-1|TRBD2|TRBJ2-1|few
TGTGCCAGCAGTGAATTAGGCGGGAGATCCTACAATGAGCAGTTCTTC
CASSELGGRSYNEQFF
>TRBV5-1|TRBD1|TRBJ1-2|NA
TGCGCCAGCAGCTCCTCACAGGGGCGCGGAGATGGCTACACCTTC
CASSSSQGRGDGYTF
>TRBV7-2|NA|TRBJ1-2|NA
TGTGCCAGCAGCTTAGTTCAGGGCGGCTACACCTTC
CASSLVQGGYTF
>TRBV11-2|NA|TRBJ1-1|NA
TGTGCCAGCAGCTTTAATTGGAACACTGAAGCTTTCTTT
CASSFNWNTEAFF
>TRBV5-1|NA|TRBJ1-2|NA
TGCGCCAGCAGCTTGGTAGCAGAGAGGGGCTACACCTTC
CASSLVAERGYTF
>TRBV12-3/TRBV12-4|TRBD1|TRBJ1-5|NA
TGTGCCAGCAGAATGACAGGGGGCCGTGGGCAGCCCCAGCATTTT
CASRMTGGRGQPQHF
>TRBV20-1|TRBD2|TRBJ2-1|NA
TGCAGTGCTAGATTTAGCGGGAGCTACAATGAGCAGTTCTTC
CSARFSGSYNEQFF
>TRBV15|TRBD1|TRBJ2-7|NA
TGTGCCACCAGCGTCGACAGGGGGCTGGACGAGCAGTACTTC
CATSVDRGLDEQYF
>TRBV6-1|TRBD1|TRBJ2-7|NA
TGTGCCAGCAGTGAAAGGTGGGACAGGGCCTACGAGCAGTACTTC
CASSERWDRAYEQYF
>TRBV5-1|TRBD1|TRBJ1-1|NA
TGCGCCAGCAGCTTGGCCGGGCAGGGGGCATGGGGCACTGAAGCTTTCTTT
CASSLAGQGAWGTEAFF
>TRBV5-1|TRBD1|TRBJ2-2|many
TGCGCCAGCAGCTCCTCTGGACAGGGGGACACCGGGGAGCTGTTTTTT
CASSSSGQGDTGELFF
>TRBV20-1|NA|TRBJ1-5|NA
TGCAGTGCTAAGGGGGAGGGAGATCAGCCCCAGCATTTT
CSAKGEGDQPQHF
>TRBV2|NA|TRBJ2-5|few
TGTGCCAGCAGTGAATTGACTGCGCAAGAGACCCAGTACTTC
CASSELTAQETQYF
>TRBV27|NA|TRBJ2-5|NA
TGTGCCAGCAGCCTCCCAAAAGGGACCCAGTACTTC
CASSLPKGTQYF
>TRBV7-2|NA|TRBJ2-7|few
TGTGCCAGCAGCTTCTCTTTCGGGCAGGGTTACGAGCAGTACTTC
CASSFSFGQGYEQYF
>TRBV29-1|TRBD1|TRBJ2-5|NA
TGCAGCGTTGAAGATGGACAGGGGGGGGTCTTC
CSVEDGQGGVF
>TRBV6-5|NA|TRBJ1-1|few
TGTGCCAGCAGTTACGGGCGGGGGCACATGAACACTGAAGCTTTCTTT
CASSYGRGHMNTEAFF
>TRBV11-1|NA|TRBJ2-1|few
TGTGCCAGCAGCTTCGGACAGAGAGGGAGGGTCGTGCGGTCCGATGAGCAGTTCTTC
CASSFGQRGRVVRSDEQFF
>TRBV5-6|NA|TRBJ2-7|few
TGTGCCAGCAGCGCAGGGGGGATCTACGAGCAGTACTTC
CASSAGGIYEQYF
>TRBV2|TRBD1|TRBJ1-1|few
TGTGCCTACGGACAGGGCGGAACCGAAGCTTTCTTT
CAYGQGGTEAFF
>TRBV19|NA|TRBJ1-1|NA
TGTGCCAGTAAAGAGTGGGGATCTGGCCAAGCTTTCTTT
CASKEWGSGQAFF
>TRBV11-2|NA|TRBJ2-2|many
TGTGCCAGCAGCCGAACACAGATCACAAAAGGGGGTGGGGAGCTGTTTTTT
CASSRTQITKGGGELFF
>TRBV12-5|TRBD2|TRBJ2-1|NA
TGTGCTAGTGGTTTGTCCCCAGGACTAGCGGGAGCGGGGTCCTACAATGAGCAGTTCTTC
CASGLSPGLAGAGSYNEQFF
>TRBV4-2|NA|TRBJ1-2|many
TGTGCCAGCAGCCAAGATAAGGGGGAATATGGCTACACCTTC
CASSQDKGEYGYTF
>TRBV20-1|TRBD2|TRBJ2-3|NA
TGCAGTGCTCCTCCAGGACGGGGGGGCACCGATACGCAGTATTTT
CSAPPGRGGTDTQYF
>TRBV27|NA|TRBJ2-3|NA
TGTGCCAGCAGAGGTGGTGACACAGATACGCAGTATTTT
CASRGGDTDTQYF
>TRBV12-3/TRBV12-4|NA|TRBJ2-5|many
TGTGCCAGCAGCAAAGACAGTGTGGGACAAGAGACCCAGTACTTC
CASSKDSVGQETQYF
>TRBV2|TRBD1|TRBJ1-1|many
TGTGCCATTACCCAGGGGGCAGGGATTTACACTGAAGCTTTCTTT
CAITQGAGIYTEAFF